One TCR beta chain is described in this entry. Its target is not known. The junction differs from germline at one of its ends, possibly a read error. Germline lookup yields CDR1 SGHAT and CDR2 FQDESV (reference sequence). This CDR3 is built from 15 residues. A universal primer site was created by template switching, with the cDNA bearing unique molecular identifiers. From the 5' RACE reads, TCRdb called clonotypes with MiXCR, one entry per CDR3 protein. The repertoire consists of around 1.7 million distinct CDR3 sequences, with under 35% occurring once and the leading ten covering over 0.25%. These data belong to a study of identical twins. Study-level results: Without tracking the same donors, conclusions rested on cross-sectional statistical analysis. Analyses of zero insertions could, in part, be confounded by invariant MAIT and iNKT cells.

The source material was cord blood. This TCR was sampled from a newborn girl in good health. V and J are TRBV11-1 and TRBJ2-5; 7 bases map to TRBD2. Here the CDR3 DNA reads TGTGCCAGCAGCCGTCCACTCCTAGCGGAAGAGACCCGGTACTTC. It yields the protein CASSRPLLAEETRYF.